The clone carrying this T cell receptor (beta chain) was seen more than once but under ten times. The entry originates in a study of blood T cells in healthy people across ages. Looked up from germline, CDR1 is DFQATT and CDR2 is SNEGSKA (reference sequence). The CDR3 has 10 residues. Between the trimmed V and J ends, which lost 6 bases and 6 bases, there was a span of 9 bases. A sample-barcoded 5' primer and a J-beta primer mix were used in a second PCR of roughly 7 to 12 cycles. All cDNA molecules were each tagged by a template-switch adaptor with 12 random nucleotides. A single record per CDR3 protein comes from TCRdb applying MiXCR to the 5' RACE reads. The profile covers fewer than 800,000 distinct CDR3 sequences, with roughly 49% appearing a single time and about a third taken by the ten largest.

This chain links TRBV20-1 with TRBJ2-7, with D perhaps assigned TRBD1 or TRBD2 (5 bases each). Source material: blood. The sequence came from a woman aged 55-70 years in good health. The CDR3, as DNA: TGCAGTGCCGGGGCACCCGAGCAGTACTTC. This translates into CSAGAPEQYF.